This T cell receptor beta chain is drawn from a study of blood T cell repertoires in COVID-19 (dated by TCRdb to the early 2020s). With regard to the full study: Collaborator samples came from the United States, Italy and Spain and covered acute and convalescent phases of COVID-19. The prospective study material was composed of cDNA or gDNA derived from T cells, B-cell-depleted T cells, or PBMCs. Subjects who had been exposed to COVID-19, were actively infected with it, or had recovered from it provided the deeply sampled blood TCRbeta repertoires that made up the dataset. The repertoires were released in a freely available public database intended as a resource for research on the immune response to SARS-CoV-2. Samples were obtained from the ongoing ImmuneRACE study (first 160 participants) and from about 1,300 subjects provided by 6 global collaborators. Nearly every sample came with metadata listing a de-identified subject ID, COVID-19 status, age in years and sex. Where HLA class I and class II types were available, the types were taken from metadata supplied by the sample provider, not from assay-based typing.

The immunoSEQ Assay, a bias-controlled multiplex PCR, was used to amplify TCRbeta CDR3 regions from genomic DNA. On the study's bioinformatics: Nucleated cell counts per sample were estimated from amplification of reference gene primers within the assay. To quantify the absolute abundance of each unique TCRbeta CDR3 rearrangement, sequence reads were collapsed and filtered. For each sample, productive Simpson clonality was calculated by taking the square root of Simpson's diversity index across productive rearrangements. TCRdb provides this immuneACCESS table in a form limited to in-frame rearrangements. Some clones are lacking; in checked studies, under half of them reflect an unresolved V gene, and why the rest are absent is not known. V and J calls and clone size are copied from that table; D and trimming were computed from the DNA. The sample table lists approximately 210,000 clones, approximately 84% of them with a count of one. The ten top clones hold about 15% of the sample.

General findings and caveats noted by the study authors: Clinical and demographic metadata were provided uncurated, with the amount varying by source and participant.

Participants in the prospective study were enrolled through a virtual design, were aged roughly 18 to 100 years, and lived in approximately 25 United States geographic areas. In the prospective study, cohorts were assigned on the basis of participant-reported clinical history obtained from a screening survey and a study questionnaire. Recovered participants in ImmuneRACE Cohort 3 were defined as having two consecutive negative NP/OP PCR tests, clearance from a healthcare professional, or resolution of symptoms. In the prospective study, mobile phlebotomists collected whole blood, serum and a nasopharyngeal or oropharyngeal swab from each participant. Over a roughly 2-month period, participants in the prospective study had the option of providing additional blood draws and questionnaires. Prospective study blood samples were shipped either frozen or at room temperature before DNA extraction. This clone was seen a handful of times. Which antigen it targets is not known. The record has no base qualities; no much larger clone is one base away.

The specimen sequenced was PBMCs or T cells enriched from blood (not recorded which). The TCR was taken from a man aged 40-49 years who had recovered from COVID-19.

The nucleotide sequence is given as TGCGCCAGCAGCCCAGGATTGCGGGGTGGCTACACCTTC. Translated, this is CASSPGLRGGYTF. The rearrangement combines TRBV5-1 with TRBJ1-2, with no confident D gene call. The CDR3 covers 13 residues, taking in both the cysteine and the phenylalanine. Of all the DNA, just the CDR3 is kept, 39 bases in frame from base 1. The junction carries 14 bases between V and J, which are trimmed by 4 bases and 7 bases respectively. CDR1 and CDR2, per the germline V gene, are SGHRS and YFSETQ.